This T cell receptor beta chain derives from a study of cytomegalovirus exposure and HLA in healthy donors. V was trimmed by 2 bases and J by 7 bases, leaving 14 bases between them. The CDR3 runs to 14 residues. The germline CDR1 and CDR2 sequences are MNHEY and SMNVEV (reference sequence). As concerns this clone: Its matching antigen is unknown.

The study ran its PCR with 60 Vbeta and 13 Jbeta primers. Sequencing used immunoSEQ multiplex PCR; TCRdb keeps in-frame clones, though not all of them. The sample yields 110,000 to 150,000 clones, 73% seen once. The study's findings and limits: Earlier analysis yielded a pattern in which most TCR beta V segments were productive about 90% or about 30% of the time. Most subjects' HLA-A and HLA-B alleles were reportedly predicted from TCR beta sequences. TCR beta chains numbering 164 were designated cytomegalovirus-associated.

The TCR originated in a woman aged 40-49 years in good health and CMV-seronegative. The chain has TRBV27 and TRBJ1-2, with a weak D call TRBD1 (6 bases). The sequencing input was PBMCs. The DNA of the CDR3 is TGTGCCAGCAGTTTAGGGGGGGGCGCCGGTGGCTACACCTTC. Protein product: CASSLGGGAGGYTF.